This T cell receptor (beta chain) was observed in a study of graft-versus-host responses after intestinal transplantation. Study background: As for transplant type, recipients had multivisceral, liver-intestinal, or isolated intestinal grafts. The whole recipient group had anti-thymocyte globulin induction followed by tacrolimus and steroids for two to three years.

From germline, CDR1 is MNHNS and CDR2 SASEGT. The CDR3 has 14 residues. The ends lost 5 bases at V and 6 bases at J; junction bases unmatched: 7. Study findings and constraints: HvG clone declines early post-transplant were associated with peak circulating GvH levels. The marrow of recipients harbored GvH clones, and ileum or blood showed some of them first.

This clone was seen only once. What it binds is not known. TCRdb's copy holds only in-frame clones and misses some; the assay was immunoSEQ multiplex PCR. The sample lists more than 95,000 clones, approximately 84% occurring once. The source material was unstimulated CD4+ T cells sorted from spleen or lymph node cells, sampled before intestinal transplant. The chain couples TRBV6-1 to TRBJ2-3, with 8 bases that match TRBD2. This receptor was identified in a human donor who received an intestinal transplant. The DNA of the CDR3 is TGTGCCAGCAGTACAGGACTAGCTCAGGATACGCAGTATTTT. Translated, it gives CASSTGLAQDTQYF.